These 6 T cell receptor beta chains share one sample of origin, sequenced in a study of blood T cells in healthy people across ages. Alongside a J-beta primer mix, a sample-barcoded 5' primer served in a second PCR lasting roughly 6 to 11 cycles. TCRdb ran MiXCR on the 5' RACE reads and lists one entry per CDR3 protein. The data hold about 1.1 million distinct CDR3 sequences, with under 40% observed a single time. Specimen: blood. The source is a man aged 18 to 30 in good health.

This clonotype was found once. A read error may account for a junction end that differs from germline. This chain uses TRBV6-5 with TRBJ2-3; D possibly corresponds to TRBD2 (5 bases). Germline V gene data show CDR1 as MNHEY and CDR2 as SVGAGI. The CDR3 is 13 residues long. The CDR3 region is CTSSYSREDTQYF. CDR3 DNA sequence: TGTACCAGCAGTTACTCCCGGGAAGATACGCAGTATTTT.

The rearrangement joins TRBV4-2 to TRBJ1-2, with 7 bases identical to TRBD1. The CDR3 length is 15 residues. The ends lost 3 bases at V and 1 base at J; junction bases unmatched: 5. Germline lookup yields CDR1 LGHNA and CDR2 YNFKEQ. This CDR3 reads CASSQGTEINYGYTF. In nucleotides, the CDR3 is TGTGCCAGCAGCCAGGGGACAGAAATTAACTATGGCTACACCTTC.

The rearrangement links TRBV3-1 to TRBJ2-1; tentative D call: TRBD2 (6 bases). The CDR3 consists of 16 residues. Germline loops: CDR1 LGHDT, CDR2 YNNKEL (reference sequence). V lost 2 bases, J lost 3 bases, and 14 bases lay in between. The chain's CDR3 is CASSQRGGAFYNEQFF. CDR3 nucleotide sequence: TGTGCCAGCAGCCAAAGGGGCGGGGCGTTCTACAATGAGCAGTTCTTC.

This clonotype was detected a few times. V usage is TRBV7-4 and J usage is TRBJ2-7; D is unresolved. V lost 8 bases and J lost 6, with 20 bases in between. CDR3 length: 14 amino acids. The germline V gene encodes CDR1 SGHVT and CDR2 SQSDAQ. CDR3 sequence reads: CASLRLVSYCEQYF. The CDR3 nucleotides read TGTGCCAGCCTTCGATTGGTAAGCTACTGCGAGCAGTACTTC.

The J gene is TRBJ2-3, the V gene TRBV7-8, with 7 positions matching TRBD1. The germline gives CDR1 SGHVS, CDR2 FQNEAQ. The J segment lost 0 bases and the V segment lost 3 bases, leaving 9 bases of the junction unmatched. This CDR3 has 17 residues. In DNA form, the CDR3 reads TGTGCCAGCAGCTTTAGGACAGGAATTACTAGCACAGATACGCAGTATTTT. Amino acid sequence: CASSFRTGITSTDTQYF.

The chain couples TRBV10-3 to TRBJ1-1, with 8 bases identical to TRBD1. CDR1 is ENHRY, CDR2 SYGVKD, per germline. Germline trimming cut 2 bases from V and 1 base from J; bases unmatched to any gene: 3. This CDR3 contains 15 residues. In DNA, the CDR3 is TGTGCCATCAGTGAGACGACAGGGGAGAACACTGAAGCTTTCTTT. This translates into CAISETTGENTEAFF.